This TCR beta chain was captured by sequencing in a study of shared clonotypes between healthy human individuals. Genomic DNA (from each subset) was split evenly across several immunoSEQ plates. The input for sorted-subset replicate PCRs was around 0.2 ug DNA, tens of thousands of T cell genomes. TCRdb's copy holds only in-frame clones and misses some; the assay was immunoSEQ multiplex PCR. The table includes 2 million to 2.5 million clones, roughly 93% detected once. Concerning this clone: Its antigen is unidentified.

General study findings and limits: Clonotypes that were shared across a handful of donors made up about 5.1% of naive CD4 clonotypes.

Trimming cost V 6 bases and J 5 bases, with 17 bases left between them. The germline gives CDR1 MDHEN, CDR2 SYDVKM. CDR3 length: 15 residues. This rearrangement joins TRBV28 to TRBJ2-4; possibly TRBD1 or TRBD2 for D (6 bases each). This receptor was obtained from a man aged 18-30 years in good health. Some clones in this sample may be carry-over from other donors' samples. Sequences were obtained from naive CD4+ T cells from PBMCs. Subset denoted: CD45RA+ positively selected. As DNA, the CDR3 is TGTGCCAGCAGCCCTGGTCGGAGGGGGGAAAACATTCAGTACTTC. Translating it yields CASSPGRRGENIQYF.